The 20 T cell receptor beta chains presented below share a single source sample, sequenced in a study of cytomegalovirus exposure and HLA in healthy donors listed by TCRdb under 2017. Library preparation employed the immunoSEQ multiplex PCR assay. TCRdb obtained this table from immuneACCESS and retained in-frame rearrangements with V and J assigned. These tables miss some clones; where compared with another copy, unresolved V genes account for less than half of the shortfall, and the remainder is unexplained. The sample contains about 220,000 clones, roughly 88% of them found a single time. The ten largest make up about 2.7% of the sample. The sequenced sample was PBMCs. The receptors here all came from a woman under 30 in good health and CMV-seronegative.

The V gene is TRBV27, the J gene TRBJ2-7; the D is unclear. The CDR3 is made up of 14 amino acids. Trimming pared 4 bases from V and 2 bases from J, leaving 12 bases between. In germline, CDR1 is MNHEY, CDR2 SMNVEV (reference sequence). CDR3 protein: CASSSPFSPYEQYF. CDR3 sequence (DNA): TGTGCCAGCAGTTCCCCCTTCTCTCCCTACGAGCAGTACTTC.

The chain carries TRBV19 and TRBJ1-2, with TRBD1 identical over 8 bases. CDR3 length: 13 amino acids. The germline CDR1 and CDR2 sequences are LNHDA and SQIVND (reference sequence). V lost 5 bases to trimming and J lost 7 bases; unmatched junction nucleotides: 6. In nucleotides, the CDR3 is TGTGCCAGTAGTGATATAGGACAGGGTGGCTACACCTTC. This translates into CASSDIGQGGYTF.

This rearrangement joins TRBV5-1 to TRBJ2-1; 10 nucleotides line up with TRBD1. V dropped 3 bases and J dropped 7; count of bases not matched to a gene: 7. Germline CDR1 SGHRS, CDR2 YFSETQ. There are 15 residues in the CDR3. The CDR3 DNA follows: TGCGCCAGCAGCTCCGGACAGGGGGTAGAGAATGAGCAGTTCTTC. Protein: CASSSGQGVENEQFF.

This clone was picked up a small number of times. The V and J genes are TRBV6-5 and TRBJ2-1; D call uncertain. Germline CDR1 and CDR2: MNHEY and SVGAGI. V gave up 8 bases and J gave up 10 bases, with 9 bases separating them. The CDR3 has 10 residues. The CDR3 loop is CASGLVEQFF. Written as DNA, the CDR3 is TGTGCCAGCGGCCTTGTGGAGCAGTTCTTC.

This rearrangement joins TRBV11-3 to TRBJ1-1; D perhaps matches TRBD1 (5 bases). Trimming removed 1 base at V and 7 bases at J, with 7 bases between. CDR3 length: 12 residues. Germline V gives CDR1 SGHNT, CDR2 YENEEA. Here the CDR3 DNA reads TGTGCCAGCAGCTTAGGAACAGGTGAAGCTTTCTTT. Encoded protein: CASSLGTGEAFF.

This rearrangement joins TRBV7-8 to TRBJ2-1; no clear D. Between the trimmed V and J ends, which lost 1 base and 6 bases, there was a span of 10 bases. The length of the CDR3 is 14 residues. Germline V CDR1 and CDR2: SGHVS, FQNEAQ. The chain's CDR3 is CASSLVVVSNEQFF. The CDR3 nucleotides are TGTGCCAGCAGCTTAGTCGTAGTGTCCAATGAGCAGTTCTTC.

This chain links TRBV5-4 with TRBJ2-7; TRBD1 might be the D (5 bases). Trimming removed 0 bases from V and 7 bases from J, with 14 bases in between. The CDR3 spans 14 residues. The germline V gene encodes CDR1 SGHNT and CDR2 YYREEE (reference sequence). The DNA of the CDR3 is TGTGCCAGCAGCTTGGGGGGCCCCCTGGAGGAGCAGTACTTC. This sequence encodes CASSLGGPLEEQYF.

The table lists this clone with a count of one. The chain combines TRBV11-2 with TRBJ2-3; 10 bases are a match to TRBD1. Germline values: CDR1 SGHAT, CDR2 FQNNGV. Trimming took 1 base from V and 2 from J; bases not matched to a gene: 3. The CDR3 covers 16 residues. CDR3 DNA: TGTGCCAGCAGCTTAGGACAGGGGGCTTTCACAGATACGCAGTATTTT. This sequence encodes CASSLGQGAFTDTQYF.

The DNA for the CDR3 is TGTGCCAGCAGTGAATTGGTGCGCGGGAGGGGCACCGGGGAGCTGTTTTTT. Protein sequence: CASSELVRGRGTGELFF. The chain combines TRBV2 with TRBJ2-2; TRBD2 matches at 9 bases. The CDR3 has 17 amino acids. Unmatched junction bases numbered 8, after V lost 2 bases and J lost 4 bases. Germline V gives CDR1 SNHLY, CDR2 FYNNEI.

V and J are TRBV2 and TRBJ2-3; 7 bases agree with TRBD2. The CDR3 is 15 amino acids. The V gene's germline CDR1 is SNHLY and CDR2 FYNNEI. J lost 0 bases, V lost 6 bases, and 6 bases had no gene match. CDR3 nucleotides: TGTGCCAGCAGGAGGCGTAGCGGGAGCACAGATACGCAGTATTTT. It is translated as CASRRRSGSTDTQYF.

This chain uses TRBV11-1 with TRBJ2-7; the D is unclear. Trimming took off 4 bases at V and 2 bases at J, with 9 bases between the two ends. CDR1 and CDR2 from the germline V gene are SGHAT and FQDESV (reference sequence). CDR3 size: 13 residues. The DNA for the CDR3 is TGTGCCAGCAGCTCAGCTTACACCTACGAGCAGTACTTC. It yields the protein CASSSAYTYEQYF.

In its sample, this clone was seen once. The chain couples TRBV5-6 to TRBJ2-3; 8 bases are a match to TRBD1. CDR1 is SGHDT and CDR2 is YYEEEE in the germline V gene. V gave up 4 bases and J gave up 4 bases; unmatched junction bases: 2. The CDR3 contains 13 residues. The CDR3 sequence: CASSTGGSDTQYF. In DNA, the CDR3 is TGTGCCAGCAGCACAGGGGGATCAGATACGCAGTATTTT.

CDR3 residues: CASSRGLAGGWEQYF. The DNA of the CDR3 is TGTGCCAGCAGCCGTGGACTAGCGGGAGGGTGGGAGCAGTACTTC. The rearrangement uses TRBV4-2 and TRBJ2-7, with 15 bases matching TRBD2. The J segment lost 7 bases and the V segment lost 4 bases, leaving 5 bases of the junction unmatched. Germline V gene lookup returns CDR1 LGHNA and CDR2 YNFKEQ. The CDR3 length is 15 residues.

This clone was detected only once. The genes are TRBV4-2 and TRBJ2-3; possibly TRBD2 for D (6 bases). The V end lost 5 bases, the J end lost 1 base, and 16 bases lay between the germline ends. The germline gives CDR1 LGHNA, CDR2 YNFKEQ. This CDR3 comprises 16 residues. The CDR3 reads CASSTASGLRTDTQYF. The CDR3 nucleotides are TGTGCCAGCAGCACCGCCTCGGGACTCCGCACAGATACGCAGTATTTT.

CDR3 sequence: CATSRDARGEKLFF. CDR3 DNA sequence: TGTGCCACCAGCAGAGATGCACGGGGGGAAAAACTGTTTTTT. The rearrangement links TRBV15 to TRBJ1-4; D might be TRBD1 (5 bases). Trimming removed 0 bases at V and 8 bases at J, with 10 bases between. There are 14 residues in the CDR3. CDR1 is LNHNV, CDR2 YYDKDF, per germline (reference sequence).

As DNA, the CDR3 is TGCAGCGCCCCAAGGGGCCTAGGCGACACCGGGGAGCTGTTTTTT. This gives the protein CSAPRGLGDTGELFF. The chain links TRBV29-1 to TRBJ2-2, with D possibly matching TRBD1 (5 bases). Trimming pared 7 bases from V and 3 bases from J, leaving 18 bases between. CDR1 and CDR2 from the germline V gene are SQVTM and ANQGSEA. CDR3 size: 15 residues.

The chain joins TRBV6-5 to TRBJ2-3, with TRBD2 identical over 11 bases. The V segment lost 5 bases and the J segment 7 bases; nucleotides outside the gene matches: 8. The V gene's germline CDR1 is MNHEY and CDR2 SVGAGI. The CDR3 runs to 15 residues. The CDR3 DNA reads TGTGCCAGCAGTGTACTAGCGGGAGAACCCAATACGCAGTATTTT. Protein: CASSVLAGEPNTQYF.

The rearrangement uses TRBV29-1 and TRBJ2-7; D not resolved. V shed 6 bases and J shed 6 bases, with 18 bases lying between them. From germline, CDR1 is SQVTM and CDR2 ANQGSEA. This CDR3 contains 13 residues. The CDR3: CSVANGAFGEQYF. CDR3 sequence (DNA): TGCAGCGTCGCCAACGGAGCTTTCGGCGAGCAGTACTTC.

The rearrangement uses TRBV27 and TRBJ2-7, with D tentatively TRBD2 (5 bases). V lost 3 bases and J 3 bases, leaving 9 bases between the germline ends. The CDR3 is made up of 13 amino acids. Germline V gene data show CDR1 as MNHEY and CDR2 as SMNVEV (reference sequence). CDR3 sequence (DNA): TGTGCCAGCAGTTTCGCTAGCTACTACGAGCAGTACTTC. This encodes CASSFASYYEQYF.

The V gene is TRBV6-1, the J gene TRBJ2-7; 7 bases agree with TRBD1. Germline-derived CDR1 and CDR2 are MNHNS and SASEGT. The CDR3 is made up of 14 amino acids. The V segment lost 2 bases and the J segment 4 bases; nucleotides outside the gene matches: 5. The chain's CDR3 is CASSEWDRAYEQYF. CDR3 DNA sequence: TGTGCCAGCAGTGAATGGGACAGAGCATACGAGCAGTACTTC.